This TCR beta chain was profiled in a study of identical twins. Study-level points and caveats: Out-of-frame TCR alpha sharing in monozygotic twins exceeded recombination model predictions.

In regard to this clonotype: What it recognizes is unknown.

Template switching added a universal primer site, and cDNA bore unique molecular identifiers. TCRdb used MiXCR to reprocess the 5' RACE reads, holding one entry per CDR3 protein. In the table there are 1.5 million to 2 million distinct CDR3 sequences, 25% to 35% of which are singletons. Germline V gene lookup returns CDR1 SEHNR and CDR2 FQNEAQ (reference sequence). V was clipped by 7 bases and J by 4 bases, with 13 bases between them. CDR3 length equals 13 residues. This clonotype was sampled from a newborn girl in good health. This rearrangement joins TRBV7-9 to TRBJ1-2, with a tentative D call TRBD1 (6 bases). Sequencing input: cord blood. As DNA, the CDR3 is TGTGCCAGCACAATAACAGGGACCTATGGCTACACCTTC. This gives the protein CASTITGTYGYTF.